Sequencing of this T cell receptor beta chain was carried out in a study of blood T cell repertoires in COVID-19 (dated by TCRdb to the early 2020s). About the investigation overall: Collaborator samples came from the United States, Italy and Spain and covered acute and convalescent phases of COVID-19. The material from the prospective study consisted of cDNA or gDNA derived from T cells, B-cell-depleted T cells, or PBMCs. Subjects who had been exposed to COVID-19, were actively infected with it, or had recovered from it provided the deeply sampled blood TCRbeta repertoires that made up the dataset. The repertoires were released in a freely available public database meant as a resource for research on the immune response to SARS-CoV-2. The samples were drawn from the first 160 participants of the ongoing ImmuneRACE study and from under 1,500 subjects provided by 6 global collaborators. A de-identified subject ID, COVID-19 status, age in years and sex were almost always included in the sample metadata. HLA class I and class II types, where available, came from metadata supplied by the sample provider rather than from assay-based typing. General conclusions and limits of the study: The quantity of clinical and demographic metadata differed by source and by participant and was supplied without curation.

At one collaborating source in Seattle, patients were enrolled during active infection and were followed longitudinally through the course of disease. The collaborating institutions used their own protocols to collect whole blood in K2EDTA tubes. Collaborator samples were shipped for TCRbeta analysis as frozen whole blood, isolated PBMCs, or DNA extracted from either sample type. In this sample, this clone turned up many times. The antigen it recognizes is unknown. No much larger clonotype is one base removed from it; base qualities were not supplied. CDR3 length: 12 amino acids, cysteine to phenylalanine. CDR3 DNA is the only sequence kept; it has 36 bases, read in frame from the first base. CDR1 and CDR2, looked up from the germline V gene, are MGHDK and SYGVNS. The junction carries 15 bases between V and J, which are trimmed by 7 bases and 8 bases respectively. TCRbeta CDR3 regions were amplified from genomic DNA using the immunoSEQ Assay, a bias-controlled multiplex PCR. The authors' pipeline ran thus. The number of nucleated cells in each sample was estimated by amplification of reference gene primers within the assay. Sequence reads were collapsed and filtered to measure the absolute abundance of every unique TCRbeta CDR3 rearrangement. For each sample, productive Simpson clonality was calculated as the square root of Simpson's diversity index across productive rearrangements. The table was pulled from immuneACCESS by TCRdb, which kept in-frame rearrangements only. Such tables lose some clones; where checked, under half of the loss comes from unresolved V genes, and the rest has no known cause. That table is the source of V, J and clone size, and D and trimming were worked out from the DNA. The sample yields 55,000 to 70,000 clones; about nine tenths were counted once. The top ten clones comprise about 43% of the sample.

The material sequenced was peripheral blood. This TCR was recovered from a woman in her sixties with COVID-19, enrolled during active disease. Recombination connected TRBV25-1 to TRBJ2-7; the best D guess is TRBD1, with 5 bases matching. At the DNA level, the sequence is TGTGCCAGCACGGGCCAGGGCGAGAAGCAGTACTTC. The encoded protein is CASTGQGEKQYF.